A single T cell receptor (beta chain) is shown here with its context. The target antigen is unknown. The V gene end was trimmed by 6 bases and the J gene end by 1 base; junction bases not matched to a gene: 2. The CDR3 length is 13 residues. These data belong to a study of human T cells and chemical hapten exposure. Regarding the study as a whole: Patch test scores rose with PT1 expanded TCR counts, a positive correlation. Following DPC sensitization, TCRs present above 1 in 1000 frequency showed no change.

MiXCR was run by TCRdb on the RACE reads, yielding one entry per CDR3 protein. The sample has around 360,000 distinct CDR3 sequences, 6% to 7% seen once. Time point described: patch test 2, 6 weeks after DPC sensitization. Treatment described: therapeutic diphenylcyclopropenone sensitization with weekly scalp DPC. Participating donors were patients with alopecia, aged 18 to 70 years, considered appropriate candidates for DPC. V usage is TRBV12-3 or TRBV12-4 and J usage is TRBJ2-7; 8 bases fit TRBD2. The sample consisted of whole blood, taken in connection with sensitization to the hapten diphenylcyclopropenone (DPC). The receptor was isolated from a woman under 30 with alopecia areata. Some clones in this sample may be carry-over from other donors' samples. The CDR3 region has the DNA TGTGCCAGCAGGCGGGGGGCGTCCTACGAGCAGTACTTC. The encoded protein is CASRRGASYEQYF.